The 5 T cell receptor beta chains given below trace back to one sample, sequenced in a study of T cells in Graves' hyperthyroidism and ophthalmopathy. RNA transcripts were the template for amplifying TCR beta CDR3 regions. During a first-round RT-PCR of the TCR CDR3, the HTBI primer set was used. TCRdb called the multiplex PCR reads again in MiXCR, with one record for every CDR3 protein. The sample lists roughly 380,000 distinct CDR3 sequences; roughly 13% were seen once. Sequencing was done on a sample of blood. The receptors derive from a woman aged 55 to 70 with Graves' hyperthyroidism.

This clonotype was recorded many times. Sequence at one end of the junction differs from germline and may be a read error. This chain uses TRBV29-1 with TRBJ2-1; D may be TRBD1 (6 bases). CDR1 and CDR2 (germline): SQVTM, ANQGSEA. The CDR3 has 14 residues. This chain's CDR3 is CSVEGQLTYNEQFF. The CDR3 region has the DNA TGCAGCGTGGAAGGACAGCTTACCTACAATGAGCAGTTCTTC.

This clonotype was seen many times. The rearrangement joins TRBV20-1 to TRBJ1-5, with D tentatively TRBD1 (5 bases). V lost 5 bases and J lost 4, with 12 bases in between. The CDR3 has 13 amino acids. The germline gives CDR1 DFQATT, CDR2 SNEGSKA (reference sequence). This CDR3 is CSADTGPNQPQHF. The CDR3 DNA reads TGCAGTGCTGATACGGGGCCAAATCAGCCCCAGCATTTT.

This clonotype was picked up a small number of times. The J gene is TRBJ1-5, the V gene TRBV27, with a weak D call TRBD1 (6 bases). Looked up from germline, CDR1 is MNHEY and CDR2 is SMNVEV (reference sequence). This CDR3 has 13 residues. Trimming took 2 bases from V and 7 from J, leaving 9 bases between them. The CDR3, as DNA: TGTGCCAGCAGTTTAACAGGGCGCCAGCCCCAGCATTTT. Translated: CASSLTGRQPQHF.

This chain connects TRBV30 to TRBJ2-7, with D tentatively TRBD1 or TRBD2 (6 bases each). Germline values: CDR1 GTSNPN, CDR2 SVGIG (reference sequence). Trimming left V 0 bases short and J 0 bases short, with 9 bases between. The CDR3 extends over 14 amino acids. The CDR3 region is CAWSVGGPSYEQYF. The DNA of the CDR3 is TGTGCCTGGAGTGTTGGGGGGCCCTCCTACGAGCAGTACTTC.

This clonotype was recorded at least ten times. An end of the junction does not agree with germline; a read error may underlie this. J is TRBJ2-3 and V is TRBV20-1, with 9 positions matching TRBD2. This CDR3 spans 14 amino acids. Per germline, CDR1 DFQATT and CDR2 SNEGSKA (reference sequence). CDR3 bases: TGCAGTGCCAGAGTAGCGGGAGTCACAGATACGCAGTATTTT. Its protein product is CSARVAGVTDTQYF.